A single TCR beta chain is shown here with its context. The PCR was carried out with 60 Vbeta primers and 13 Jbeta primers. Sequencing was performed with immunoSEQ multiplex PCR; in TCRdb, only in-frame clones are kept and a portion is missing. The sample consists of about 130,000 clones, approximately 77% of them appearing once. This sample was taken from a study of cytomegalovirus exposure and HLA in healthy donors. The CDR3 consists of 13 residues. Germline CDR1 reads SNHLY; CDR2 reads FYNNEI. The V end was cut by 7 bases, the J end by 7 bases, with 16 bases between. The TCR comes from a man aged 25 to 40 in good health and CMV-seronegative. V is TRBV2 and J is TRBJ2-5; possibly TRBD2 for D (5 bases). The sample comprised PBMCs. CDR3 bases: TGTGCCAGCATCCCCGGCGGAGGCGGGACCCAGTACTTC. Its translation is CASIPGGGGTQYF.